The rows below give T cell receptor beta chains drawn from one sample of a study of blood T cell repertoires in COVID-19. Repertoires were generated with immunoSEQ multiplex PCR, while TCRdb's copy carries only in-frame clones and drops some. The sample contains under 250,000 clones, approximately 83% of which appear only once. Source material: peripheral blood. The receptors were gathered from a woman between 40 and 55 years old with active or convalescent COVID-19. Each CDR3 is given with its conserved first and last residue. Fields, in order: J gene, D gene, CDR3 length, V gene, clone size, CDR3 DNA, CDR3 protein. The D gene is left open where the match is weak. Expanded clones get a size class; other rows say once, few or many, or leave the size out.

TRBJ2-5,TRBD2,14,TRBV9,NA,TGTGCCAGCAGCACTAGCGGGGTCCAAGAGACCCAGTACTTC,CASSTSGVQETQYF
TRBJ1-1,TRBD1,19,TRBV9,NA,TGTGCCAGCAGCCCTAAAATCGGCCAGGGGGCTGTTGTGAACACTGAAGCTTTCTTT,CASSPKIGQGAVVNTEAFF
TRBJ2-3,NA,16,TRBV5-6,NA,TGTGCCAGCAGCATCCTAAGAGGGCTTAGCACAGATACGCAGTATTTT,CASSILRGLSTDTQYF
TRBJ2-5,TRBD2,17,TRBV6-6,once,TGTGCCAGCAGTCGACTAGCGGGGGGCACGCCCCAAGAGACCCAGTACTTC,CASSRLAGGTPQETQYF
TRBJ2-6,TRBD1,17,TRBV19,NA,TGTGCCAGTACCTCCGGGACAGGGTTTCTGGGGGCCAACGTCCTGACTTTC,CASTSGTGFLGANVLTF
TRBJ2-7,TRBD2,14,TRBV11-3,NA,TGTGCCAGCAGCTTACAGCGGGAGTCCTACGAGCAGTACTTC,CASSLQRESYEQYF
TRBJ1-2,NA,16,TRBV4-1,NA,TGCGCCAGCAGCTATTACAACAGGTCTTCGCCATATGGCTACACCTTC,CASSYYNRSSPYGYTF
TRBJ2-7,NA,13,TRBV28,NA,TGTGCCAGCAGTTTACAAGAGGTCGAAGGGCAGTACTTC,CASSLQEVEGQYF
TRBJ2-7,TRBD2,12,TRBV2,NA,TGTGCCATAGCGGGACCGAGGGACGAGCAGTACTTC,CAIAGPRDEQYF
TRBJ2-2,NA,14,TRBV5-1,NA,TGCGCCAGCAGTTATGAGGGGGACACCGGGGAGCTGTTTTTT,CASSYEGDTGELFF
TRBJ2-3,NA,13,TRBV7-8,NA,TGTGCCAGCGAATTCCCAGGCACAGATACGCAGTATTTT,CASEFPGTDTQYF
TRBJ2-1,NA,13,TRBV2,NA,TGTGCCAGCAGTGCCCCGACTCCACCTGAGCAGTTCTTC,CASSAPTPPEQFF
TRBJ1-1,TRBD1,14,TRBV5-1,NA,TGCGCCAGCAGCCAAGGACAGGGGATTACTGAAGCTTTCTTT,CASSQGQGITEAFF
TRBJ2-7,NA,15,TRBV4-3,NA,TGCGCCAGCAGCCAAGAGTCAACTCTTACCTACGAGCAGTACTTC,CASSQESTLTYEQYF
TRBJ2-1,TRBD1,21,TRBV24-1,NA,TGTGCCACCAGTGATTTCTCCGGGACAGGGGCCCCCGGTCTTCCCTACAATGAGCAGTTCTTC,CATSDFSGTGAPGLPYNEQFF
TRBJ1-2,NA,15,TRBV18,NA,TGTGCCAGCTCACCACAACGACAGGTCTACTATGGCTACACCTTC,CASSPQRQVYYGYTF
TRBJ2-2,TRBD2,16,TRBV18,once,TGTGCCAGCTCACCAGGGACTAGCGGGAGAGACGGGGAGCTGTTTTTT,CASSPGTSGRDGELFF
TRBJ1-2,TRBD1,15,TRBV6-5,NA,TGTGCCAGCAGCCTACGGATACAGGGGGACTATGGCTACACCTTC,CASSLRIQGDYGYTF
TRBJ1-2,NA,14,TRBV19,NA,TGTGCCAGTAGCGCGAATGGACAGAACTATGGCTACACCTTC,CASSANGQNYGYTF
TRBJ2-7,NA,14,TRBV6-5,NA,TGTGCCAGCATGGTAAGGGGTAACTCCTACGAGCAGTACTTC,CASMVRGNSYEQYF
TRBJ2-3,TRBD2,16,TRBV7-9,NA,TGTGCCAGCAGCGACACCAACGCGGGAGGGGCAGATACGCAGTATTTT,CASSDTNAGGADTQYF
TRBJ2-1,NA,16,TRBV3-1/TRBV3-2,NA,TGTGCCAGCAGCCAATTCGTGGAGAGCTCCTACAATGAGCAGTTCTTC,CASSQFVESSYNEQFF
TRBJ2-1,NA,18,TRBV24-1,once,TGTGCCACCAGTAGGACCCAGGGGGGCGGGCTAAGCCCCCATGAGCAGTTCTTC,CATSRTQGGGLSPHEQFF
TRBJ2-2,TRBD2,17,TRBV5-1,NA,TGCGCCAGCAGCTTTGGACTAGCGGGGGCCTCCACCGGGGAGCTGTTTTTT,CASSFGLAGASTGELFF
TRBJ1-5,NA,14,TRBV6-2/TRBV6-3,NA,TGTGCCAGCAGTTACTCCCAACAGGGTGCACCCCAGCATTTT,CASSYSQQGAPQHF
TRBJ1-1,NA,13,TRBV14,NA,TGTGCCAGCAGCCAATCACTGTACACTGAAGCTTTCTTT,CASSQSLYTEAFF
TRBJ1-1,NA,11,TRBV14,NA,TGTGCCAGCAGCCAAGTCTCTGAAGCTTTCTTT,CASSQVSEAFF
TRBJ1-2,NA,15,TRBV7-8,NA,TGTGCCAGCAGCTCACCCATGGGGGGGCCCTATGGCTACACCTTC,CASSSPMGGPYGYTF
TRBJ1-1,NA,16,TRBV5-1,NA,TGCGCCAGCAGCTTGGGGCCCAGCACGGGGAACACTGAAGCTTTCTTT,CASSLGPSTGNTEAFF
TRBJ2-5,NA,15,TRBV7-6,NA,TGTGCCAGCAGCGCGTTCCAGGGGTCACAAGAGACCCAGTACTTC,CASSAFQGSQETQYF
TRBJ1-6,NA,16,TRBV5-1,NA,TGCGCCAGCACCACCGGGACATCCAATACGGGTTCACCCCTCCACTTT,CASTTGTSNTGSPLHF
TRBJ2-1,TRBD1,14,TRBV11-1,few,TGTGCCAGCAGACTACAGGGGGCTTTCGATGAGCAGTTCTTC,CASRLQGAFDEQFF
TRBJ2-3,NA,15,TRBV9,NA,TGTGCCAGCAGCGTAGGTAGTAGCTTCGCAGATACGCAGTATTTT,CASSVGSSFADTQYF
TRBJ2-1,TRBD2,15,TRBV5-1,once,TGCGCCAGCAACCGACTAGCGGGAGGGACGAGGGAGCAGTTCTTC,CASNRLAGGTREQFF
TRBJ1-3,NA,13,TRBV3-1/TRBV3-2,NA,TGTGCCAGCAGCGATCAGGGTCGAAACACCATATATTTT,CASSDQGRNTIYF
TRBJ2-3,TRBD2,16,TRBV9,NA,TGTGCCAGCAGCGTAGGCTTTAGCGGGAGCACAGATACGCAGTATTTT,CASSVGFSGSTDTQYF
TRBJ1-1,TRBD1,12,TRBV19,NA,TGTGCCAGCGACAGGGGCGGCACTGAAGCTTTCTTT,CASDRGGTEAFF
TRBJ2-7,NA,16,TRBV11-3,NA,TGTGCCAGCAGCCCGCCGCCAGGGTCTGTTAGGTACGAGCAGTACTTC,CASSPPPGSVRYEQYF
TRBJ1-2,NA,14,TRBV19,NA,TGTGCCAGTACCCACAACCCGGAGGGTCGAGGCTACACCTTC,CASTHNPEGRGYTF
TRBJ2-5,NA,11,TRBV14,NA,TGTGCCAGCAGCCCCGGGGGGACCCAGTACTTC,CASSPGGTQYF
TRBJ1-1,NA,14,TRBV11-2,NA,TGTGCCAGCAGCTTAGCCCCCCCGGGCACTGAAGCTTTCTTT,CASSLAPPGTEAFF
TRBJ1-5,NA,13,TRBV6-4,medium-sized,TGTGCCAGCAGTCTCGGGGGGGATCAGCCCCAGCATTTT,CASSLGGDQPQHF
TRBJ2-5,NA,15,TRBV24-1,NA,TGTGCCACCAGTGACGTGACAGGCCTCCAAGAGACCCAGTACTTC,CATSDVTGLQETQYF
TRBJ2-1,TRBD2,16,TRBV7-3,NA,TGTGCCAGCAGTTACCTGGAGCGGGAGCCCTACAATGAGCAGTTCTTC,CASSYLEREPYNEQFF
TRBJ2-1,TRBD2,15,TRBV7-8,NA,TGTGCCAGCAGCTTAGTCGTAGCGGGAGGGGGTGAGCAGTTCTTC,CASSLVVAGGGEQFF
TRBJ2-1,NA,18,TRBV3-1/TRBV3-2,NA,TGTGCCAGCAGCCAAGATCTAATGGTACCTAGCTCCTACAATGAGCAGTTCTTC,CASSQDLMVPSSYNEQFF
TRBJ1-1,NA,17,TRBV10-3,NA,TGTGCCATCAGTGTAGGCGCCGACAGGCCCCTGAACACTGAAGCTTTCTTT,CAISVGADRPLNTEAFF
TRBJ2-2,TRBD1,17,TRBV5-1,NA,TGCGCCAGCAGCCGGGACAGTGGTACCACGAACACCGGGGAGCTGTTTTTT,CASSRDSGTTNTGELFF
TRBJ1-5,NA,14,TRBV7-9,NA,TGTGCCAGCAGCGGAGACAGGTACAATCAGCCCCAGCATTTT,CASSGDRYNQPQHF
TRBJ2-1,TRBD2,11,TRBV30,NA,TGTGCCTGGAGTTCGAGCGGGAGGGAGTTCTTC,CAWSSSGREFF
TRBJ1-1,NA,14,TRBV4-3,NA,TGCGCCAGCAGCCAAGTAGCCGGGGGGGCGGCAGCTTTCTTT,CASSQVAGGAAAFF
TRBJ2-1,TRBD2,19,TRBV15,NA,TGTGCCACCAGCAGAGAGAGTAGCGGGGGATCACAACTTTACAATGAGCAGTTCTTC,CATSRESSGGSQLYNEQFF
TRBJ1-2,TRBD1,11,TRBV20-1,NA,TGCAGTGCCGAAGACAGGGGTGGCTACACCTTC,CSAEDRGGYTF
TRBJ1-2,NA,14,TRBV3-1/TRBV3-2,NA,TGTGCCAGCAGCATGGACAGTCCTAACTATGGCTACACCTTC,CASSMDSPNYGYTF
TRBJ2-2,TRBD1,16,TRBV24-1,NA,TGTGCCACCAGTGATCAACAGGGGACGGTCACCGGGGAGCTGTTTTTT,CATSDQQGTVTGELFF
TRBJ2-7,TRBD2,16,TRBV7-2,NA,TGTGCCAGCAGCTTAGAGATAGCGGGAGGTCCCTACGAGCAGTACTTC,CASSLEIAGGPYEQYF
TRBJ1-2,NA,13,TRBV3-1/TRBV3-2,NA,TGTGCCAGCAGCCAAGCTGGCAACTATGGCTACACCTTC,CASSQAGNYGYTF
TRBJ1-2,TRBD1,13,TRBV2,NA,TGTGCCAGCAGAGAGGACAGGGACTATGGCTACACCTTC,CASREDRDYGYTF
TRBJ2-5,TRBD2,15,TRBV20-1,NA,TGCAGTGCTACTGACCTAGCGGGAGGGCAAGAGACCCAGTACTTC,CSATDLAGGQETQYF
TRBJ1-1,TRBD1,16,TRBV5-1,NA,TGCGCCAGCAGCTTGGGAGCAGGGGGCGGGATCACTGAAGCTTTCTTT,CASSLGAGGGITEAFF